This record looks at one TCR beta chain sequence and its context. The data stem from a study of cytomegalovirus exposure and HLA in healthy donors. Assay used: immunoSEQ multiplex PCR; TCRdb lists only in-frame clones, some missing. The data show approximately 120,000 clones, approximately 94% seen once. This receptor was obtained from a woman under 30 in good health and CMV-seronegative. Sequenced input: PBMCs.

In DNA, the CDR3 is TGTGCCAGCACCCAGACTCCGACCTCTGGAAACACCATATATTTT. Translation: CASTQTPTSGNTIYF. V is TRBV5-5 and J is TRBJ1-3; D gene ambiguous. Per germline, CDR1 SGHKS and CDR2 YYEKEE (reference sequence). The CDR3 is 15 residues long. Trimming took off 6 bases at V and 0 bases at J, with 13 bases between the two ends.